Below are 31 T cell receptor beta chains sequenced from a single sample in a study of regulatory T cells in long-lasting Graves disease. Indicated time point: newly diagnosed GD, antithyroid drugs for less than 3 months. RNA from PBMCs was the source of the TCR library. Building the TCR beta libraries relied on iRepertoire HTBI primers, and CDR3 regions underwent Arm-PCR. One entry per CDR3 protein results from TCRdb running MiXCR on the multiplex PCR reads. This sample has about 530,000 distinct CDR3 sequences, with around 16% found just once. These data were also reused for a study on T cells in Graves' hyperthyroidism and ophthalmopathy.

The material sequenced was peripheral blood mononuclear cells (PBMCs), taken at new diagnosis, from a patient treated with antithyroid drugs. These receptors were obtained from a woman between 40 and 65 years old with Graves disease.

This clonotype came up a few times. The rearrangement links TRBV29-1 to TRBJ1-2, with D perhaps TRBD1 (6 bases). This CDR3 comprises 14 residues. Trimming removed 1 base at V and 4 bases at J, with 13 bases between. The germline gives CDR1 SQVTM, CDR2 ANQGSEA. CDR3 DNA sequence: TGCAGCGTTGAAGGGACAGAGGAGATCTATGGCTACACCTTC. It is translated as CSVEGTEEIYGYTF.

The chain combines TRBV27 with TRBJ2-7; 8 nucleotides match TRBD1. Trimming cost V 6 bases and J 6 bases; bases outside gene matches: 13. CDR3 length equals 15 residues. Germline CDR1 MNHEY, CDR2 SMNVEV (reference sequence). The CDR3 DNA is TGTGCCAGCAGAGATTGGACAGGGCAACCGGGCGAGCAGTACTTC. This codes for CASRDWTGQPGEQYF.

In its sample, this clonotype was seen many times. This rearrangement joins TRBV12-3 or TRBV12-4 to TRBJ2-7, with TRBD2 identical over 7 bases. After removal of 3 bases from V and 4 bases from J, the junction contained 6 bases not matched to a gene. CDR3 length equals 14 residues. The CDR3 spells CASSLEGGGYEQYF. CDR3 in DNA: TGTGCCAGCAGTTTGGAGGGCGGGGGATACGAGCAGTACTTC.

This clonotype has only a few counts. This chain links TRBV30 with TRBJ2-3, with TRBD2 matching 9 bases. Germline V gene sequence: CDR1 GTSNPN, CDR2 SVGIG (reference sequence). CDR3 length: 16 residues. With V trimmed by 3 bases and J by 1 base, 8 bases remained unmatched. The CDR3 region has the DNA TGTGCCTGGAGAGGTGGACTAGCGTTCGGCACAGATACGCAGTATTTT. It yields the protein CAWRGGLAFGTDTQYF.

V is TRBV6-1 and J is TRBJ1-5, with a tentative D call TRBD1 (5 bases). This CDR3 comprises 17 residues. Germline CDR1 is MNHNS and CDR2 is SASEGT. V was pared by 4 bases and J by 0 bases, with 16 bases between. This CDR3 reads CASSAGTPPSSNQPQHF. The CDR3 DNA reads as TGTGCCAGCAGTGCCGGGACCCCTCCGAGTAGCAATCAGCCCCAGCATTTT.

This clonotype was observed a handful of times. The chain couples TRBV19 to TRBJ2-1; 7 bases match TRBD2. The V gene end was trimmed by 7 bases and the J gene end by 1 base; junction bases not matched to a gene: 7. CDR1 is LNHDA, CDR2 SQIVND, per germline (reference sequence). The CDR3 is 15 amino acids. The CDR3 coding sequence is TGTGCCAGTACTTTGACGGGGGGATCCTACAATGAGCAGTTCTTC. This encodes CASTLTGGSYNEQFF.

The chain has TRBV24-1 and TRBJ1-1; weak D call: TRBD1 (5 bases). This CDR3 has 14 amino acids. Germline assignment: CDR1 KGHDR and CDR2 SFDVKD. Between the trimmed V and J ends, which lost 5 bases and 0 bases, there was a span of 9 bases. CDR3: CATSGPGMNTEAFF. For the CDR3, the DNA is TGTGCCACCAGTGGTCCAGGGATGAACACTGAAGCTTTCTTT.

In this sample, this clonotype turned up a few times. CDR3 loop: CASSLTAGVPTEAFF. The CDR3 DNA is TGTGCCAGCAGCTTAACGGCTGGGGTTCCCACTGAAGCTTTCTTT. The chain combines TRBV7-3 with TRBJ1-1; D is unclear. This CDR3 contains 15 residues. V lost 0 bases to trimming and J lost 4 bases, with 12 bases between them. CDR1 is SGHTA and CDR2 is FQGTGA in the germline V gene.

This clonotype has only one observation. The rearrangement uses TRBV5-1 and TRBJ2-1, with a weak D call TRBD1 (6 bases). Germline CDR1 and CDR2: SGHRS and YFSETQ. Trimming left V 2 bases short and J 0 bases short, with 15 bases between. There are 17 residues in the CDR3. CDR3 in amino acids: CASSFLKLQGSYNEQFF. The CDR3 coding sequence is TGCGCCAGCAGCTTTTTGAAGCTACAGGGCTCCTACAATGAGCAGTTCTTC.

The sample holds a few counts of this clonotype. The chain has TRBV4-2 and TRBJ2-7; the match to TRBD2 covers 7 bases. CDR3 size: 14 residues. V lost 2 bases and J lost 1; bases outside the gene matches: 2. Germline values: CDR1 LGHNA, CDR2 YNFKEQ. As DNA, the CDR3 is TGTGCCAGCAGCCAAACTAGCGCGTCCTACGAGCAGTACTTC. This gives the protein CASSQTSASYEQYF.

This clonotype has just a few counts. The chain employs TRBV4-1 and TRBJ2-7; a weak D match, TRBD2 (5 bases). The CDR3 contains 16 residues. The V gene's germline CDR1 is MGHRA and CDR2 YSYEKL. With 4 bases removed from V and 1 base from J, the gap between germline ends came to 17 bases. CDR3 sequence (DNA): TGCGCCAGCAGCCCAAGTTCGGGGTTTCCTTCCTACGAGCAGTACTTC. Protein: CASSPSSGFPSYEQYF.

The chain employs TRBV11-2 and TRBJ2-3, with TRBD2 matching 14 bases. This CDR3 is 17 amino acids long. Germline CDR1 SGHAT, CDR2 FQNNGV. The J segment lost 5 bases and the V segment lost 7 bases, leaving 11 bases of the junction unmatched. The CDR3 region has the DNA TGTGCCAGCAACCTGGGACTAGCGGGGGAGTTAGGAGATACGCAGTATTTT. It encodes CASNLGLAGELGDTQYF.

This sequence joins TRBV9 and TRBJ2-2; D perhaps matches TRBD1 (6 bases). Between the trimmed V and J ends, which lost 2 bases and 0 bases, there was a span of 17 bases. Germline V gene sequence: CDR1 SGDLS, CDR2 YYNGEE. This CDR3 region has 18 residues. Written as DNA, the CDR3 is TGTGCCAGCAGCGTCAGCACAGGGTTAGGATCGAACACCGGGGAGCTGTTTTTT. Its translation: CASSVSTGLGSNTGELFF. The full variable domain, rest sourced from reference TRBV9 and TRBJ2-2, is DSGVTQTPKHLITATGQRVTLRCSPRSGDLSVYWYQQSLDQGLQFLIQYYNGEERAKGNILERFSAQQFPDLHSELNLSSLELGDSALYFCASSVSTGLGSNTGELFFGEGSRLTVL.

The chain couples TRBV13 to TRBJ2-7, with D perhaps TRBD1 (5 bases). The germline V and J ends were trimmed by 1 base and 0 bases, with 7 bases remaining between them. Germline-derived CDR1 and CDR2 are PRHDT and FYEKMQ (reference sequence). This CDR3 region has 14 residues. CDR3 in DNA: TGTGCCAGCAGCTTAGCAGGGCACTCCTACGAGCAGTACTTC. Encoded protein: CASSLAGHSYEQYF.

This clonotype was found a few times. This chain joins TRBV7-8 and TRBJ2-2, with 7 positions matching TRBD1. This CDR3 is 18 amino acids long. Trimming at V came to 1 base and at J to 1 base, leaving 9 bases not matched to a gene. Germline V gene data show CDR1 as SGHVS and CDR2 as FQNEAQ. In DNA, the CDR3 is TGTGCCAGCAGCTTAGGGCGAATCGGACAGGTGAACACCGGGGAGCTGTTTTTT. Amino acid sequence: CASSLGRIGQVNTGELFF.

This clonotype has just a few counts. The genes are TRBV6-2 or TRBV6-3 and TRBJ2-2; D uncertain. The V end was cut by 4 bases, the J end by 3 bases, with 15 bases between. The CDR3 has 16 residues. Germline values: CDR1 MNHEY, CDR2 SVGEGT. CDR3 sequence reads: CASSWTDPRDTGELFF. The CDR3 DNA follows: TGTGCCAGCAGTTGGACGGACCCACGGGACACCGGGGAGCTGTTTTTT.

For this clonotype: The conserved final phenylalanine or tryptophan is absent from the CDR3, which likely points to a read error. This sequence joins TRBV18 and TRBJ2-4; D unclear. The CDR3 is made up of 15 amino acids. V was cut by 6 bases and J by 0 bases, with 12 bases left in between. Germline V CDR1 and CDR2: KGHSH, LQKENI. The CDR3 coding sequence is TGTGCCAGCTCTGGCCCTAACCTAGCCAAAAACATTCAGTACCTC. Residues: CASSGPNLAKNIQYL.

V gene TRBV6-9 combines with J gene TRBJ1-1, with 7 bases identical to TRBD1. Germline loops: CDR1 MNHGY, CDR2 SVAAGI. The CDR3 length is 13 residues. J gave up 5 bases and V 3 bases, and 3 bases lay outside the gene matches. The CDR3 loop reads CASSYGQATEAFF. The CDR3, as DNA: TGTGCCAGCAGTTACGGACAGGCTACTGAAGCTTTCTTT.

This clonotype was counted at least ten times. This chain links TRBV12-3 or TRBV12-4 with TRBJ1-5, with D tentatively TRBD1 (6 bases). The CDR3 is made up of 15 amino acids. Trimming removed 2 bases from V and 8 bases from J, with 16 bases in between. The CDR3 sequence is CASSLMNGQRKPQHF. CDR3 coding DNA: TGTGCCAGCAGTTTAATGAATGGACAGCGAAAGCCCCAGCATTTT.

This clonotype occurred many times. The CDR3 protein is CSASIGLGHEKLFF. Written as DNA, the CDR3 is TGCAGTGCTAGTATCGGTCTCGGGCATGAAAAACTGTTTTTT. The rearrangement links TRBV20-1 to TRBJ1-4; no clear D. Trimming left V 3 bases short and J 6 bases short, with 14 bases between. The CDR3 extends over 14 amino acids. Germline assignment: CDR1 DFQATT and CDR2 SNEGSKA (reference sequence).

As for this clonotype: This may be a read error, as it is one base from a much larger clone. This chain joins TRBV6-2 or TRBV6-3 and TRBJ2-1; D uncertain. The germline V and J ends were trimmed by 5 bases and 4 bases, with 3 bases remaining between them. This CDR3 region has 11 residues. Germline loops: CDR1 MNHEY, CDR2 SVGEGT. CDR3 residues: CASSKYNEQFF. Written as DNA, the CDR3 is TGTGCCAGCAGTAAATACAATGAGCAGTTCTTC.

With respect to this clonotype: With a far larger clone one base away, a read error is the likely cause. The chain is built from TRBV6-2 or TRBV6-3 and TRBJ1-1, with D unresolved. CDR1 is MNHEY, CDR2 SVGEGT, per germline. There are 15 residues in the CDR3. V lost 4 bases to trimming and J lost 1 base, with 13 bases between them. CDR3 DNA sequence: TGTGCCAGCAGTTTAGTGGACGGATCGAACACTGAAGCTTTCTTT. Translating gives CASSLVDGSNTEAFF.

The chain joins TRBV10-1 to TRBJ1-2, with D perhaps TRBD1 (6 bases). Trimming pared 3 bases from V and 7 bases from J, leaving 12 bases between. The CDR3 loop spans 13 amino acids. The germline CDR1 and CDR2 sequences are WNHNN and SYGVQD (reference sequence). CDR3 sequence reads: CASSDRGDTGYTF. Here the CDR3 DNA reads TGCGCCAGCAGTGATCGGGGGGACACTGGCTACACCTTC.

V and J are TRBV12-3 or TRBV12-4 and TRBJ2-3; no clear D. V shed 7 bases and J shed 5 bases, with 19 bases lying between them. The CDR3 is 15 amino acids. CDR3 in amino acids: CASTSTTRLGDTQYF. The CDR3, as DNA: TGTGCCAGCACCTCGACGACTCGTTTAGGAGATACGCAGTATTTT.

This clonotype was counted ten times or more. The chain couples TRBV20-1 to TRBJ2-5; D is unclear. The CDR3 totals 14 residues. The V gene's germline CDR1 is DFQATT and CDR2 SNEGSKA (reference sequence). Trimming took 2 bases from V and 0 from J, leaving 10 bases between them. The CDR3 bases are TGCAGTGCTAGATCTGACGGACACCAAGAGACCCAGTACTTC. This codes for CSARSDGHQETQYF.

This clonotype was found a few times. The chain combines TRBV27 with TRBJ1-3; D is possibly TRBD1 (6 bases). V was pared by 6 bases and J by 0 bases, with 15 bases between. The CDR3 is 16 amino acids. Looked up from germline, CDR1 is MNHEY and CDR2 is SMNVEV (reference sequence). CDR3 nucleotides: TGTGCCAGCAGGAACACAGGGAGCCTCTCTGGAAACACCATATATTTT. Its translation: CASRNTGSLSGNTIYF.

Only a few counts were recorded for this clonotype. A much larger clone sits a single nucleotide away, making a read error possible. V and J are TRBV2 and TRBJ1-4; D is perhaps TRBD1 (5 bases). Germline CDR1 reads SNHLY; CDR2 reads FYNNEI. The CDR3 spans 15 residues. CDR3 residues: CASCAQGTTNEKLSF. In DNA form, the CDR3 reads TGTGCCAGCTGCGCCCAGGGTACCACTAATGAAAAGCTGTCTTTT.

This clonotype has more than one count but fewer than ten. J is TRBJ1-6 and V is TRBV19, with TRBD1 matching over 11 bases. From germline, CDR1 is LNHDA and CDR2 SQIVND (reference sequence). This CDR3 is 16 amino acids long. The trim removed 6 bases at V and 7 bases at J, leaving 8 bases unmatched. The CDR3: CASSLSGTGGNSPLHF. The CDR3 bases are TGTGCCAGTAGCCTTTCGGGGACAGGGGGAAATTCACCCCTCCACTTT.

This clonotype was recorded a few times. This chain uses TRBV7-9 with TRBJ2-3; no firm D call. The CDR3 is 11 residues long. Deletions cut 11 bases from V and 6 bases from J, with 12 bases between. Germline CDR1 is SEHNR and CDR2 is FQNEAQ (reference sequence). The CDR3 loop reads CASQAGDTQYF. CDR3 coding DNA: TGTGCCTCCCAGGCCGGGGATACGCAGTATTTT.

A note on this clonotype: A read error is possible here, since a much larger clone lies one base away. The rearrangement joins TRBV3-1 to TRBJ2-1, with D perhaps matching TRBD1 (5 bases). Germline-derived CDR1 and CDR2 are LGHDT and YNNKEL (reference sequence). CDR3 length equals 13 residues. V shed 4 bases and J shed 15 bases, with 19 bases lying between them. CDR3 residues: CASSPTDATGPFF. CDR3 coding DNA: TGTGCCAGCAGCCCGACGGACGCCACAGGTCCGTTCTTC.

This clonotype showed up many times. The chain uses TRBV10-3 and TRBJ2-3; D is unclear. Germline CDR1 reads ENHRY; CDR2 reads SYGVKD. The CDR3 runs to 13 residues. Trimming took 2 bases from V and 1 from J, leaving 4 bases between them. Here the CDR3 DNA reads TGTGCCATCAGTGAGCTTGGCACAGATACGCAGTATTTT. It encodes CAISELGTDTQYF.